Listed here are 32 T cell receptor beta chains from one sample, sequenced in a study of blood T cell repertoires in COVID-19. The assay was immunoSEQ multiplex PCR, and TCRdb's table has in-frame clones only and misses some. The data show around 130,000 clones, with around three quarters seen just once and over 15% held by the top ten. The sample was peripheral blood. The receptors here all came from a man in his fifties or sixties with acute or convalescent COVID-19.

The CDR3 protein is CASSLANSGSTDTQYF. The CDR3 nucleotides are TGTGCCAGCAGCTTGGCCAATAGCGGGAGCACAGATACGCAGTATTTT. The rearrangement uses TRBV5-8 and TRBJ2-3, with 7 bases lining up with TRBD2. The ends lost 0 bases at V and 0 bases at J; junction bases unmatched: 4. Germline V gives CDR1 SGHTS, CDR2 YDEGEE. This CDR3 contains 16 residues.

This chain uses TRBV2 with TRBJ1-5; 9 bases are shared with TRBD1. The CDR3 is 15 amino acids. Germline V gene sequence: CDR1 SNHLY, CDR2 FYNNEI. J was trimmed by 1 base and V by 4 bases; bases with no gene match: 2. The CDR3 DNA reads as TGTGCCAGCAGTGCCGGGACAGGGAGCAATCAGCCCCAGCATTTT. Translated, it gives CASSAGTGSNQPQHF.

This rearrangement joins TRBV2 to TRBJ2-7, with 7 bases aligning to TRBD1. Germline V lookup: CDR1 SNHLY, CDR2 FYNNEI. V gave up 1 base and J gave up 3 bases; unmatched junction bases: 3. This CDR3 has 14 residues. The CDR3 spells CASSEDRDSYEQYV. The DNA of the CDR3 is TGTGCCAGCAGTGAAGACCGGGACAGCTACGAGCAGTACGTC.

This chain uses TRBV2 with TRBJ2-1; 8 nucleotides align to TRBD2. The CDR3 covers 16 residues. Germline V gene sequence: CDR1 SNHLY, CDR2 FYNNEI. The V and J ends lost 3 bases and 0 bases, in that order; junction bases with no gene match: 4. CDR3 in amino acids: CASSDRGGSSYNEQFF. As DNA, the CDR3 is TGTGCCAGCAGTGATCGGGGGGGGAGCTCCTACAATGAGCAGTTCTTC. The variable domain in full, completed from reference TRBV2 and TRBJ2-1, reads EPEVTQTPSHQVTQMGQEVILRCVPISNHLYFYWYRQILGQKVEFLVSFYNNEISEKSEIFDDQFSVERPDGSNFTLKIRSTKLEDSAMYFCASSDRGGSSYNEQFFGPGTRLTVL.

V and J are TRBV6-6 and TRBJ2-2; 7 bases map to TRBD1. CDR1 MNHNY and CDR2 SVGAGI come from the germline V gene (reference sequence). J gave up 6 bases and V 6 bases, and 10 bases lay outside the gene matches. CDR3 length: 15 residues. The CDR3 sequence: CASSGQGVAAGELFF. The CDR3 coding sequence is TGTGCCAGCAGCGGGCAGGGGGTAGCAGCCGGGGAGCTGTTTTTT.

V is TRBV19 and J is TRBJ2-5; TRBD1 might be the D (6 bases). With 6 bases removed from V and 2 bases from J, the gap between germline ends came to 19 bases. The CDR3 has 16 residues. The germline V gene encodes CDR1 LNHDA and CDR2 SQIVND (reference sequence). DNA of the CDR3: TGTGCCAGTAGGGACGCCAGGGGACCGAAACAAGAGACCCAGTACTTC. It translates to CASRDARGPKQETQYF.

The rearrangement joins TRBV5-5 to TRBJ2-5; TRBD1 agrees at 8 bases. Germline-derived CDR1 and CDR2 are SGHKS and YYEKEE (reference sequence). V shed 3 bases and J 5 bases; nucleotides not matched to a gene: 9. The CDR3 covers 15 residues. The CDR3 sequence is CASSSTGEDWETQYF. The DNA of the CDR3 is TGTGCCAGCAGCTCGACAGGGGAGGATTGGGAGACCCAGTACTTC.

This clone was found once. The V and J genes are TRBV19 and TRBJ1-2, with 7 bases that match TRBD1. V was pared by 5 bases and J by 4 bases, with 13 bases of the junction left unmatched. CDR1 and CDR2 (germline): LNHDA, SQIVND (reference sequence). The CDR3 is 16 amino acids. The CDR3 bases are TGTGCCAGTAGTCATTCCCCTGACAGGGTCTTCTATGGCTACACCTTC. Its translation is CASSHSPDRVFYGYTF.

The chain joins TRBV12-3 or TRBV12-4 to TRBJ2-1; D unclear. Trimming cost V 6 bases and J 9 bases, with 15 bases left between them. The CDR3 is 13 amino acids. CDR3 region: CASSPPRSGEQFF. As DNA, the CDR3 is TGTGCCAGCAGCCCACCTCGGTCAGGTGAGCAGTTCTTC.

This rearrangement joins TRBV18 to TRBJ2-1, with 7 bases fitting TRBD1. The V gene's germline CDR1 is KGHSH and CDR2 LQKENI. The CDR3 totals 15 residues. The ends lost 1 base at V and 6 bases at J; junction bases unmatched: 6. The CDR3 DNA reads as TGTGCCAGCTCACCACTTCCCGGACAGGTCAATGAGCAGTTCTTC. The encoded protein is CASSPLPGQVNEQFF. The variable domain in full, with the rest retrieved from reference TRBV18 and TRBJ2-1, is NAGVMQNPRHLVRRRGQEARLRCSPMKGHSHVYWYRQLPEEGLKFMVYLQKENIIDESGMPKERFSAEFPKEGPSILRIQQVVRGDSAAYFCASSPLPGQVNEQFFGPGTRLTVL.

Many counts were recorded for this clone. This chain joins TRBV6-5 and TRBJ2-3; 10 bases match TRBD2. J was trimmed by 2 bases and V by 6 bases; bases with no gene match: 5. Per germline, CDR1 MNHEY and CDR2 SVGAGI. The CDR3 consists of 15 residues. The CDR3 DNA sequence: TGTGCCAGCAGATTAGCGGGGGGACTCACAGATACGCAGTATTTT. Protein product: CASRLAGGLTDTQYF.

This clone was seen more than once but under ten times. The same CDR3 can be traced to other DNA sequences in this sample. The chain links TRBV5-1 to TRBJ1-1; the D gene is possibly TRBD1 (6 bases). From germline, CDR1 is SGHRS and CDR2 YFSETQ. Trimming shortened V by 2 bases and J by 4 bases, and 15 bases separated the two germline ends. This CDR3 comprises 15 residues. Here the CDR3 DNA reads TGCGCCAGCAGCTTAGGTACAGGGAGGGGCACTGAAGCTTTCTTT. This gives the protein CASSLGTGRGTEAFF.

The V and J genes are TRBV7-8 and TRBJ2-7; 14 nucleotides match TRBD2. Germline CDR1 reads SGHVS; CDR2 reads FQNEAQ. The CDR3 totals 15 residues. V shed 5 bases, J shed 5 bases, and the junction held 5 bases outside the gene matches. The CDR3 reads CASSRLAGGRDEQYF. The CDR3 nucleotides are TGTGCCAGCAGCCGACTAGCGGGGGGGCGGGACGAGCAGTACTTC.

The J gene is TRBJ2-2, the V gene TRBV7-2, with 10 bases aligning to TRBD2. After removal of 0 bases from V and 4 bases from J, the junction contained 5 bases not matched to a gene. This CDR3 spans 17 amino acids. The germline CDR1 and CDR2 sequences are SGHTA and FQGNSA. The CDR3 spells CASSLASGGAGTGELFF. The CDR3 coding sequence is TGTGCCAGCAGCTTAGCGAGCGGGGGGGCGGGCACCGGGGAGCTGTTTTTT.

The V call is TRBV11-2, the J call TRBJ2-3; 7 bases are shared with TRBD1. The germline gives CDR1 SGHAT, CDR2 FQNNGV. The CDR3 consists of 14 residues. J was trimmed by 2 bases and V by 8 bases; bases with no gene match: 7. The CDR3 nucleotides are TGTGCCAGCGGACAGACAGGGACCACAGATACGCAGTATTTT. It is translated as CASGQTGTTDTQYF.

The genes are TRBV19 and TRBJ2-4; D is possibly TRBD1 (5 bases). The V gene lost 3 bases and the J gene lost 3 bases, with 15 bases spanning the gap. The germline gives CDR1 LNHDA, CDR2 SQIVND (reference sequence). The CDR3 consists of 16 residues. As DNA, the CDR3 is TGTGCCAGTAGTATCTTCAGCAGGGTTGGCAAAAACATTCAGTACTTC. Translation: CASSIFSRVGKNIQYF. Using reference TRBV19 and TRBJ2-4 for the parts outside the CDR3, the full variable domain is DGGITQSPKYLFRKEGQNVTLSCEQNLNHDAMYWYRQDPGQGLRLIYYSQIVNDFQKGDIAEGYSVSREKKESFPLTVTSAQKNPTAFYLCASSIFSRVGKNIQYFGAGTRLSVL.

The chain combines TRBV18 with TRBJ1-2; 8 bases are a match to TRBD1. V dropped 6 bases and J dropped 6; count of bases not matched to a gene: 6. The CDR3 sequence is 13 residues long. The germline CDR1 and CDR2 sequences are KGHSH and LQKENI. The CDR3 coding sequence is TGTGCCAGCTCCAACAGGGGGGCACATGGCTACACCTTC. Its protein is CASSNRGAHGYTF. The full variable domain, its missing parts supplied by reference TRBV18 and TRBJ1-2, is NAGVMQNPRHLVRRRGQEARLRCSPMKGHSHVYWYRQLPEEGLKFMVYLQKENIIDESGMPKERFSAEFPKEGPSILRIQQVVRGDSAAYFCASSNRGAHGYTFGSGTRLTVV.

The chain recombines TRBV11-3 with TRBJ1-3, with TRBD1 as a possible D gene (5 bases). CDR3 length equals 12 residues. Germline assignment: CDR1 SGHNT and CDR2 YENEEA. Trimming shortened V by 5 bases and J by 8 bases, and 10 bases separated the two germline ends. The CDR3 is CASSRGGDTIYF. The CDR3 bases are TGTGCCAGCAGCCGCGGGGGTGACACCATATATTTT.

J is TRBJ2-7 and V is TRBV2; 10 nucleotides agree with TRBD1. V gave up 8 bases and J gave up 2 bases; unmatched junction bases: 6. Germline V CDR1 and CDR2: SNHLY, FYNNEI. The CDR3 totals 14 residues. DNA of the CDR3: TGTGCCAGCCACGCCGGGACAGGGGCCTACGAGCAGTACTTC. Translating it yields CASHAGTGAYEQYF.

This clone was detected only a few times. The chain recombines TRBV19 with TRBJ2-7; possibly TRBD1 for D (5 bases). Per the germline V gene, CDR1 is LNHDA and CDR2 is SQIVND (reference sequence). The V end was cut by 5 bases, the J end by 0 bases, with 11 bases between. CDR3 length equals 14 residues. CDR3 DNA sequence: TGTGCCAGTAGTGTGACAGTAGACTCCTACGAGCAGTACTTC. This encodes CASSVTVDSYEQYF.

The rearrangement links TRBV30 to TRBJ1-3, with D tentatively TRBD1 (5 bases). The V and J ends lost 2 bases and 0 bases respectively, with 8 bases between them. The CDR3 covers 14 residues. CDR1 is GTSNPN, CDR2 SVGIG, per germline (reference sequence). This CDR3 reads CAWSPGNSGNTIYF. The CDR3 coding sequence is TGTGCCTGGAGTCCAGGGAACTCTGGAAACACCATATATTTT. The whole variable domain, remainder taken from reference TRBV30 and TRBJ1-3, is SQTIHQWPATLVQPVGSPLSLECTVEGTSNPNLYWYRQAAGRGLQLLFYSVGIGQISSEVPQNLSASRPQDRQFILSSKKLLLSDSGFYLCAWSPGNSGNTIYFGEGSWLTVV.

This sequence joins TRBV2 and TRBJ2-7, with 10 positions matching TRBD1. Germline V gives CDR1 SNHLY, CDR2 FYNNEI. This CDR3 spans 14 amino acids. J gave up 4 bases and V 7 bases, and 7 bases lay outside the gene matches. The CDR3 here is CASTLTGGGYEQYF. The CDR3 DNA reads TGTGCCAGCACCTTGACAGGGGGCGGGTACGAGCAGTACTTC.

The chain uses TRBV7-6 and TRBJ2-1, with 9 bases that match TRBD1. Trimming took 3 bases from V and 4 from J; bases not matched to a gene: 4. Per the germline V gene, CDR1 is SGHVS and CDR2 is FNYEAQ. The CDR3 is made up of 15 amino acids. In DNA form, the CDR3 reads TGTGCCAGCAGCTTGGGACAGGGTATATACAATGAGCAGTTCTTC. This gives the protein CASSLGQGIYNEQFF.

This clone has just one count. The V gene is TRBV24-1, the J gene TRBJ2-7, with TRBD1 identical over 9 bases. Germline V gene data show CDR1 as KGHDR and CDR2 as SFDVKD. Trimming cost V 9 bases and J 6 bases; bases outside gene matches: 5. There are 12 residues in the CDR3. CDR3 amino acids: CATLGQGIEQYF. In nucleotides, the CDR3 is TGTGCCACCCTTGGACAGGGGATCGAGCAGTACTTC.

The rearrangement links TRBV10-3 to TRBJ1-4; D is uncertain. Trimming shortened V by 4 bases and J by 4 bases, and 7 bases separated the two germline ends. The CDR3 is 13 amino acids. Germline CDR1 is ENHRY and CDR2 is SYGVKD. The CDR3 DNA sequence: TGTGCCATCAGTGTAGAGATTAATGAAAAACTGTTTTTT. Translating gives CAISVEINEKLFF.

The chain recombines TRBV11-2 with TRBJ2-7; 11 bases agree with TRBD2. V trimming: 2 bases; J trimming: 4 bases; junction bases outside the gene matches: 1. Germline CDR1 SGHAT, CDR2 FQNNGV. The CDR3 sequence is 14 residues long. The DNA of the CDR3 is TGTGCCAGCAGCTTAATAGCGGGGGGGTACGAGCAGTACGTC. Translated, it gives CASSLIAGGYEQYV.

The chain recombines TRBV27 with TRBJ2-1, with 7 bases identical to TRBD1. Germline values: CDR1 MNHEY, CDR2 SMNVEV (reference sequence). This CDR3 spans 13 amino acids. J was trimmed by 5 bases and V by 5 bases; bases with no gene match: 3. CDR3 coding DNA: TGTGCCAGCAGTGTGGGACAGAACAATGAGCAGTTCTTC. As protein: CASSVGQNNEQFF.

This chain uses TRBV19 with TRBJ2-2; the D is unclear. The CDR3 loop spans 12 amino acids. V was clipped by 8 bases and J by 3 bases, with 7 bases between them. Germline V gives CDR1 LNHDA, CDR2 SQIVND (reference sequence). The CDR3 bases are TGTGCCAGTGCAGAGGACACCGGGGAGCTGTTTTTT. Its protein is CASAEDTGELFF. Full variable domain (missing parts from reference TRBV19 and TRBJ2-2): DGGITQSPKYLFRKEGQNVTLSCEQNLNHDAMYWYRQDPGQGLRLIYYSQIVNDFQKGDIAEGYSVSREKKESFPLTVTSAQKNPTAFYLCASAEDTGELFFGEGSRLTVL.

This chain connects TRBV5-5 to TRBJ1-1; D is possibly TRBD1 (6 bases). The CDR3 loop spans 13 amino acids. Germline V lookup: CDR1 SGHKS, CDR2 YYEKEE (reference sequence). V dropped 4 bases and J dropped 4 bases, with 11 bases sitting between them. The CDR3 coding sequence is TGTGCCAGCAGCACAGGGTCCGGCACTGAAGCTTTCTTT. Amino acid sequence: CASSTGSGTEAFF.

The V gene is TRBV27, the J gene TRBJ1-1; D call uncertain. The CDR3 length is 14 residues. V shed 1 base and J shed 1 base, with 7 bases lying between them. CDR1 and CDR2 (germline): MNHEY, SMNVEV (reference sequence). CDR3 sequence: CASSLWSGNTEAFF. In DNA, the CDR3 is TGTGCCAGCAGTTTATGGTCAGGGAACACTGAAGCTTTCTTT.

This chain links TRBV5-1 with TRBJ2-1; 9 positions agree with TRBD2. The germline V gene has CDR1 SGHRS and CDR2 YFSETQ. Losses at the gene ends were 3 bases for V and 5 bases for J; bases not matched to a gene: 6. The CDR3 runs 15 residues. CDR3 loop: CASSSLSGGHNEQFF. The CDR3 DNA reads TGCGCCAGCAGCTCGCTGAGCGGGGGGCACAATGAGCAGTTCTTC.

V and J are TRBV7-9 and TRBJ2-5; 12 bases agree with TRBD2. There are 18 residues in the CDR3. Per germline, CDR1 SEHNR and CDR2 FQNEAQ (reference sequence). V was pared by 0 bases and J by 4 bases, with 9 bases of the junction left unmatched. CDR3 residues: CASSLAKPSGGAGETQYF. The CDR3 nucleotides are TGTGCCAGCAGCTTAGCGAAGCCTAGCGGGGGGGCGGGAGAGACCCAGTACTTC. The full variable domain, completed using reference TRBV7-9 and TRBJ2-5, is DTGVSQNPRHKITKRGQNVTFRCDPISEHNRLYWYRQTLGQGPEFLTYFQNEAQLEKSRLLSDRFSAERPKGSFSTLEIQRTEQGDSAMYLCASSLAKPSGGAGETQYFGPGTRLLVL.